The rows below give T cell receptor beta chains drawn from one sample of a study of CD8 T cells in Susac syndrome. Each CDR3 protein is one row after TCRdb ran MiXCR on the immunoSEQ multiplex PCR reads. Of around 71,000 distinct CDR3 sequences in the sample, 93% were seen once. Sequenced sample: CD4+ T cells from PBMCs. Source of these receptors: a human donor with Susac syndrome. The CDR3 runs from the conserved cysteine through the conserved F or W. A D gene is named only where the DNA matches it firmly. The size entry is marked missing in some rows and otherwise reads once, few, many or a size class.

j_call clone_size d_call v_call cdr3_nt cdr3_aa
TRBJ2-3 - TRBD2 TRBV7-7 TGTGCTAGCAGCTTAGGGGCTAGCGGGGCCACAGATACGCAGTATTTT CASSLGASGATDTQYF
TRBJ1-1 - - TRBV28 TGTGCCACGGATCAGGTCCCGAACACTGAAGCTTTCTTT CATDQVPNTEAFF
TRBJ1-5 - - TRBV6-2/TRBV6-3 TGTGCCAGCAGTAACCGGGACCCTAGGAGGAGCAATCAGCCCCAGCATTTT CASSNRDPRRSNQPQHF
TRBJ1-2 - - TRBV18 TGTGCCAGCTCACCGGACAGTAACTATGGCTACACCTTC CASSPDSNYGYTF
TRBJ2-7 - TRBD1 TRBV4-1 TGCGCCAGCAGCCAAGACTGGACAGGGGTGAGCTACGAGCAGTACTTC CASSQDWTGVSYEQYF
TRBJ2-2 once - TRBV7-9 TGTGCCAGCAGCTTCAAACAGAACACCGGGGAGCTGTTTTTT CASSFKQNTGELFF
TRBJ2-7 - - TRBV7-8 TGTGCCAGCAGCTTTCGGGCAGCCCCAGCCCAATTCGTGAACGAGCAGTACTTC CASSFRAAPAQFVNEQYF
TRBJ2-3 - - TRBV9 TGTGCCAGCAGCGTACTACGCACAGATACGCAGTATTTT CASSVLRTDTQYF
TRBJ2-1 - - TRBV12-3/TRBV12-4 TGTGCCAGCAGTTTTACGGCGTACAATGAGCAGTTCTTC CASSFTAYNEQFF
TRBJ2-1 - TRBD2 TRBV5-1 TGCGCCAGCAGCCTCGGGACTAGTGTCCATGAGCAGTTCTTC CASSLGTSVHEQFF
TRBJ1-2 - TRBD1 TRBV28 TGTGCCAGCAGTCCTTCGGGACAGGGGGTTTCTGGCTACACCTTC CASSPSGQGVSGYTF
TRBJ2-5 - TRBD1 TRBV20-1 TGCAGTGCTACATTAACCCGGGACAGTGATAACCAAGAGACCCAGTACTTC CSATLTRDSDNQETQYF
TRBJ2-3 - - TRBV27 TGTGCCAGCAGTTTACTAACCCCGATGGGTACGCAGTATTTT CASSLLTPMGTQYF
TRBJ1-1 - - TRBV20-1 TGCAGCGCGCGCGGGGGCGCACGGAACACTGAAGCTTTCTTT CSARGGARNTEAFF
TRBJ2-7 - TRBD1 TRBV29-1 TGCAGCGGACAGGGGGCGCGGTACGAGCAGTACTTC CSGQGARYEQYF
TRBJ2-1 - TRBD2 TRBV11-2 TGTGCCAGCAGCTTACAAGCGGGGGGACACAATGAGCAGTTCTTC CASSLQAGGHNEQFF
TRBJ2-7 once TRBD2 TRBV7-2 TGTGCCAGCTCTAGCGGGGGGGCAAGGGAGCAGTACTTC CASSSGGAREQYF
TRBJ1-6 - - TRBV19 TGTGCCAGTAGTATACCTACGGGATCAAATTCACCCCTCCACTTT CASSIPTGSNSPLHF
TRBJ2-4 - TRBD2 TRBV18 TGTGCCAGCTCACCACTCCCTTCAGCGGGGGGGCCCTTGCATAAAAACATTCAGTACTTC CASSPLPSAGGPLHKNIQYF
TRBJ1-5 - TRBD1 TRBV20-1 TGCAGTGCTAGAGACCCGGGACAGGGCAATCAGCCCCAGCATTTT CSARDPGQGNQPQHF
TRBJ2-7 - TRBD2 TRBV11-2 TGTGCCAGCAGCTTAGATCGGCGGGGGGGCTCCTACGAGCAGTACTTC CASSLDRRGGSYEQYF
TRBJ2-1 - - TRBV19 TGTGCCAGTAGCGCTGCAGGGTTCGGCAATGAGCAGTTCTTC CASSAAGFGNEQFF
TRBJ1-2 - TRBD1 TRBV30 TGTGCCTGGGGACAGGGCTATGGCTACACCTTC CAWGQGYGYTF
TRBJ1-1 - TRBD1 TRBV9 TGTGCCAGCAGCCCCCCCGGGACAGGGTTCCCTGAAGCTTTCTTT CASSPPGTGFPEAFF
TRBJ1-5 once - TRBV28 TGTGCCAGCCTCCTCGGGGCGGGCTTGGGCAATCAGCCCCAGCATTTT CASLLGAGLGNQPQHF
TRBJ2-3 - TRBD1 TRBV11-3 TGTGCCAGCAGCGCCAGACAGGGCCCCACAGATACGCAGTATTTT CASSARQGPTDTQYF
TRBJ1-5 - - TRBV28 TGTGCCAGCAGTTTGTTCGGGCAGCCCCAGCATTTT CASSLFGQPQHF
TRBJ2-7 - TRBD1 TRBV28 TGTGCCAGCAGTTCATGGGACAGGGGGGCCTACGAGCAGTACTTC CASSSWDRGAYEQYF
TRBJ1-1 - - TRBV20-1 TGCAGTGCTACGGACGGAGGGATCTCGAACACTGAAGCTTTCTTT CSATDGGISNTEAFF
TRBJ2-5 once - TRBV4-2 TGTGCCAGCAGCCAGGGTGGGGGGGCGCGACAAGAGACCCAGTACTTC CASSQGGGARQETQYF
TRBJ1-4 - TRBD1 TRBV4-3 TGCGCCAGCAGCCACAGGGGGACTAATGAAAAACTGTTTTTT CASSHRGTNEKLFF
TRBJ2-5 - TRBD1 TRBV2 TGTGCCAGCTCCCGGGACAGGGCGGTAGGGACCCAGTACTTC CASSRDRAVGTQYF
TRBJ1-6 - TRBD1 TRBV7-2 TGTGCCAGCAGCTACTCCGGGACAGAGAATTCACCCCTCCACTTT CASSYSGTENSPLHF
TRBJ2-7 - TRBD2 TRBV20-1 TGCAGTGCTAGAGATCTGCGGGAGTTCCGCTACGAGCAGTACTTC CSARDLREFRYEQYF
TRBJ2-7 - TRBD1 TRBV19 TGTGCCAGTAGGGATGGGACAGGGTCTTGGTACGAGCAGTACTTC CASRDGTGSWYEQYF
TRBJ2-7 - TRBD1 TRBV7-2 TGTGCCAGCAGCTTAAGGGGTGGTGGAGGGGACAGGGGATCCTACGAGCAGTACTTC CASSLRGGGGDRGSYEQYF